Listed below are T cell receptor beta chains from one sample, sequenced in a study of blood T cell repertoires in COVID-19. Sequencing was performed with immunoSEQ multiplex PCR; in TCRdb, only in-frame clones are kept and a portion is missing. The data contain a few hundred thousand clones, approximately 81% of them singletons. Sample: PBMCs or T cells enriched from blood (not recorded which). The receptors derive from a woman in her forties or fifties who had been exposed to COVID-19. Each CDR3 is given with its conserved first and last residue. The order of the fields is V gene, D gene, clone size, J gene, CDR3 protein, CDR3 DNA. A D gene is named only where the DNA matches it firmly. Only some rows state a clone size, as once, few, many or a class for expanded clones.

TRBV5-6	NA	NA	TRBJ2-7	CASSFQGTFEQYF	TGTGCCAGCAGTTTTCAGGGCACTTTCGAGCAGTACTTC
TRBV4-3	TRBD1	NA	TRBJ1-2	CASSQEAGLGGGYTF	TGCGCCAGCAGCCAAGAAGCAGGGCTAGGGGGCGGCTACACCTTC
TRBV30	TRBD1	NA	TRBJ1-1	CAWSPRDRFDTEAFF	TGTGCCTGGAGTCCCCGGGACAGGTTTGACACTGAAGCTTTCTTT
TRBV28	TRBD1	few	TRBJ2-7	CASMVAGQGAWYEQYF	TGTGCCAGCATGGTGGCGGGACAGGGGGCATGGTACGAGCAGTACTTC
TRBV29-1	TRBD1	NA	TRBJ1-3	CSVGTGRGNTIYF	TGCAGCGTGGGGACAGGGAGGGGAAACACCATATATTTT
TRBV7-8	TRBD2	once	TRBJ2-3	CASSFGTMTDTQYF	TGTGCCAGCAGCTTTGGGACTATGACAGATACGCAGTATTTT
TRBV19	TRBD1	NA	TRBJ2-7	CASSIGTGQTYEQYF	TGTGCCAGTAGTATAGGGACGGGACAGACCTACGAGCAGTACTTC
TRBV27	NA	NA	TRBJ2-7	CASSLSSGYEQYF	TGTGCCAGCAGTTTATCTTCGGGCTACGAGCAGTACTTC
TRBV5-4	NA	NA	TRBJ1-2	CASSGQDGYTF	TGTGCCAGCAGCGGGCAGGATGGCTACACCTTC
TRBV9	NA	NA	TRBJ1-5	CASSPDVGGQEPQHF	TGTGCCAGCAGCCCTGATGTGGGGGGGCAGGAGCCCCAGCATTTT
TRBV6-5	TRBD1	few	TRBJ1-2	CASSRQGASGGYTF	TGTGCCAGCAGTAGACAGGGGGCGTCGGGCGGCTACACCTTC
TRBV27	NA	NA	TRBJ1-2	CATLNGYGYTF	TGTGCCACCTTAAACGGGTATGGCTACACCTTC
TRBV28	NA	NA	TRBJ1-4	CASSSQELATNEKLFF	TGTGCCAGCAGTTCCCAGGAACTTGCAACTAATGAAAAACTGTTTTTT
TRBV27	NA	once	TRBJ2-6	CASSSLGGLRGANVLTF	TGTGCCAGCAGTTCCCTCGGCGGATTACGGGGGGCCAACGTCCTGACTTTC
TRBV19	NA	NA	TRBJ1-2	CASSGFRGNPTFYGYTF	TGTGCCAGTAGTGGATTCCGGGGAAACCCGACCTTCTATGGCTACACCTTC
TRBV27	NA	NA	TRBJ1-5	CASSLSGTPNQPQHF	TGTGCCAGCAGTTTATCCGGGACTCCGAATCAGCCCCAGCATTTT
TRBV7-2	NA	NA	TRBJ2-5	CASSLNPFRGGAPETQYF	TGTGCCAGCAGCTTAAACCCTTTTAGGGGGGGAGCCCCAGAGACCCAGTACTTC
TRBV7-2	NA	NA	TRBJ2-5	CASKTLYETQYF	TGTGCCAGCAAGACTTTATACGAGACCCAGTACTTC
TRBV29-1	NA	NA	TRBJ1-1	CSVDRGNTEAFF	TGCAGCGTTGACAGGGGAAACACTGAAGCTTTCTTT
TRBV10-2	TRBD1	NA	TRBJ2-7	CASSQGTGDYEQYF	TGCGCCAGCAGTCAAGGGACAGGGGACTACGAGCAGTACTTC
TRBV13	TRBD2	NA	TRBJ2-5	CASSPAGGGETQYF	TGTGCCAGCAGCCCCGCAGGCGGGGGGGAGACCCAGTACTTC
TRBV5-6	TRBD2	once	TRBJ2-7	CASSSPKGGSYEQYF	TGTGCCAGCAGCTCCCCAAAGGGAGGGTCCTACGAGCAGTACTTC
TRBV29-1	NA	NA	TRBJ2-2	CSVGWRTGELFF	TGCAGCGTTGGGTGGAGGACCGGGGAGCTGTTTTTT
TRBV29-1	TRBD1	NA	TRBJ1-1	CSGRDSGGTEAFF	TGCAGCGGTCGGGACAGCGGAGGCACTGAAGCTTTCTTT
TRBV7-2	TRBD2	once	TRBJ2-3	CASSLGPTSGYTDTQYF	TGTGCCAGCAGCTTAGGTCCGACTAGCGGGTACACAGATACGCAGTATTTT
TRBV2	NA	NA	TRBJ1-5	CASSAGTGPHQPQHF	TGTGCCAGCAGCGCCGGGACTGGGCCTCATCAGCCCCAGCATTTT
TRBV6-4	NA	NA	TRBJ1-3	CASSVSTIYF	TGTGCCAGCAGTGTCAGCACCATATATTTT